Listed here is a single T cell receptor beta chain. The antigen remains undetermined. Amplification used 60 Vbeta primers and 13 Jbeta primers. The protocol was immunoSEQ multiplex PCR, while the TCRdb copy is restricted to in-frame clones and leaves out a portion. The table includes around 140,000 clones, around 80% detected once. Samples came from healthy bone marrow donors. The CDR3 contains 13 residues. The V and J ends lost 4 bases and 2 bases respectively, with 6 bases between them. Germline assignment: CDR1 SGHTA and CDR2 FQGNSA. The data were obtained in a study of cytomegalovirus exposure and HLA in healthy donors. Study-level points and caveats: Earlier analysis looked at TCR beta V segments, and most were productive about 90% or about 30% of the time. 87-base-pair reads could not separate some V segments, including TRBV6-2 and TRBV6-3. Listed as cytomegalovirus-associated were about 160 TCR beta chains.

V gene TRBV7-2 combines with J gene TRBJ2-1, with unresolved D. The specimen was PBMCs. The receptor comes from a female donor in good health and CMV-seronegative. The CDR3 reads CASSYSPYNEQFF. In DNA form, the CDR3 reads TGTGCCAGCAGCTACAGCCCCTACAATGAGCAGTTCTTC. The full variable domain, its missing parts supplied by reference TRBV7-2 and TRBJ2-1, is GAGVSQSPSNKVTEKGKDVELRCDPISGHTALYWYRQSLGQGLEFLIYFQGNSAPDKSGLPSDRFSAERTGGSVSTLTIQRTQQEDSAVYLCASSYSPYNEQFFGPGTRLTVL.